This T cell receptor beta chain is from a study of blood T cell repertoires in COVID-19. Study context: Sites across the United States, Italy and Spain contributed samples from acute and convalescent COVID-19. From T cells, B-cell-depleted T cells, or PBMCs came the material, which was cDNA or gDNA.

Trimming left V 5 bases short and J 1 base short, with 14 bases between. The CDR3 consists of 15 residues. CDR1 LNHDA and CDR2 SQIVND come from the germline V gene (reference sequence). Study processing details: By means of reference gene primer amplification, nucleated cell counts were estimated. Using immunoSEQ multiplex PCR, the repertoire was profiled, and TCRdb retains in-frame clones only, with some absent. Clone size and the V and J calls come from that table; the DNA yielded D and trimming. The sample holds 90,000 to 120,000 clones; roughly 81% are singletons and the top ten take 2.1%. This chain uses TRBV19 with TRBJ1-2; D call uncertain. Source material: peripheral blood. The receptor comes from a human donor in a cohort sampled during active COVID-19. The CDR3 DNA reads TGTGCCAGTAGTCCAGGATTGACGGTTAACTATGGCTACACCTTC. Translated, it gives CASSPGLTVNYGYTF.